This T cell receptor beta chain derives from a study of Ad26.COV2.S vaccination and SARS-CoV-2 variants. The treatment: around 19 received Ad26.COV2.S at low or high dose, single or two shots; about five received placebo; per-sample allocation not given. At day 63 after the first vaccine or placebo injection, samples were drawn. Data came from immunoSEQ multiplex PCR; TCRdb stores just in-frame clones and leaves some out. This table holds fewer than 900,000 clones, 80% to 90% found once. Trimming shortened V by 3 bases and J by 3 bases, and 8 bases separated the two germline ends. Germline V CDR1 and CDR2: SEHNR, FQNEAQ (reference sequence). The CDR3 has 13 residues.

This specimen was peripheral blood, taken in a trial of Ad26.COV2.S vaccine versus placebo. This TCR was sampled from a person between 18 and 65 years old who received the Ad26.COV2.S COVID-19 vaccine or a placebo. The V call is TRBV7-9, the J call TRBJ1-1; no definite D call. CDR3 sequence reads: CASSFELDTEAFF. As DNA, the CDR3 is TGTGCCAGCAGCTTCGAGTTGGACACTGAAGCTTTCTTT. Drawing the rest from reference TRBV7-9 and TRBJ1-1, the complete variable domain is DTGVSQNPRHKITKRGQNVTFRCDPISEHNRLYWYRQTLGQGPEFLTYFQNEAQLEKSRLLSDRFSAERPKGSFSTLEIQRTEQGDSAMYLCASSFELDTEAFFGQGTRLTVV.